These 6 T cell receptor beta chains came from one sample sequenced in a study of patients and donors after allogeneic stem cell transplantation. Each CDR3 protein is one row after TCRdb ran MiXCR on the RT-PCR reads. The data contain 920,000 or so distinct CDR3 sequences, approximately 19% of them singletons. The sequenced sample was blood, either unsorted or a sorted T cell fraction (not recorded which). The receptors were gathered from a human donor who was either an allogeneic HSCT recipient or a stem cell or donor lymphocyte infusion donor (not recorded which). It is not recorded whose cells these are; they may come from a transplant donor.

This clonotype was picked up one time. V gene TRBV6-2 or TRBV6-3 combines with J gene TRBJ2-5, with 15 bases that match TRBD2. Germline trimming cut 5 bases from V and 4 bases from J; bases unmatched to any gene: 5. CDR1 is MNHEY, CDR2 SVGEGT, per germline. This CDR3 has 16 residues. The CDR3 nucleotides are TGTGCCAGCAGTCAATCGGGACTAGCGGGGGGAGAGACCCAGTACTTC. This translates into CASSQSGLAGGETQYF.

The CDR3 DNA is TGTGCCAGCAGCTTATGGTGGGGACAGGTTACCCCCCTCCACTTT. This translates into CASSLWWGQVTPLHF. The gene calls are TRBV7-3 and TRBJ1-6, with TRBD1 identical over 8 bases. Germline assignment: CDR1 SGHTA and CDR2 FQGTGA. This CDR3 has 15 residues. With V trimmed by 2 bases and J by 13 bases, 10 bases remained unmatched.

A few counts support this clonotype. The chain couples TRBV4-2 to TRBJ2-7; D is perhaps TRBD2 (6 bases). This CDR3 contains 15 residues. Germline V gene sequence: CDR1 LGHNA, CDR2 YNFKEQ. The V gene lost 6 bases and the J gene lost 4 bases, with 19 bases spanning the gap. The CDR3 bases are TGTGCCAGCAGGGTCTGGGACTCCCCTCCGTACGAGCAGTACTTC. It is translated as CASRVWDSPPYEQYF.

The chain is built from TRBV2 and TRBJ1-1; D may be TRBD1 (5 bases). In germline, CDR1 is SNHLY, CDR2 FYNNEI. The CDR3 consists of 14 residues. V was shortened by 0 bases and J by 1 base, with 6 bases between the two germline ends. The CDR3 protein is CASSEAGGNTEAFF. The CDR3 region has the DNA TGTGCCAGCAGTGAAGCGGGGGGGAACACTGAAGCTTTCTTT.

The chain couples TRBV15 to TRBJ2-2; D uncertain. V was cut by 0 bases and J by 6 bases, with 8 bases left in between. The CDR3 spans 14 residues. Germline V CDR1 and CDR2: LNHNV, YYDKDF (reference sequence). CDR3 amino acids: CATSRDKDAGELFF. CDR3 sequence (DNA): TGTGCCACCAGCAGAGATAAGGATGCCGGGGAGCTGTTTTTT.

This chain uses TRBV5-1 with TRBJ2-7, with D possibly being TRBD2 (5 bases). This CDR3 has 15 residues. Germline assignment: CDR1 SGHRS and CDR2 YFSETQ. V lost 1 base and J 5 bases, leaving 16 bases between the germline ends. CDR3: CASSLYGEYADEQYF. CDR3 nucleotides: TGCGCCAGCAGCTTGTATGGGGAGTACGCGGACGAGCAGTACTTC.